Below, 32 T cell receptor beta chains from the same sample are listed, as sequenced in a study of shared clonotypes between healthy human individuals. Method: immunoSEQ multiplex PCR; TCRdb's copy keeps in-frame clones and lacks some. Counted here are a few million clones, 90% to 95% occurring once; the ten biggest clones make up 0.39%. The sample consisted of naive CD4+ T cells from PBMCs. Regarding subset: CD45RA+ positively selected. The receptor source for this set is a man aged 18-30 years in good health. Some clones in this sample may be carry-over from other donors' samples.

The chain carries TRBV13 and TRBJ2-3, with TRBD2 identical over 10 bases. Unmatched junction bases numbered 7, after V lost 5 bases and J lost 2 bases. Germline V gene data show CDR1 as PRHDT and CDR2 as FYEKMQ (reference sequence). This CDR3 contains 16 residues. CDR3 region: CASSLRAGGPTDTQYF. The CDR3 DNA reads TGTGCCAGCAGCCTCCGAGCGGGAGGGCCCACAGATACGCAGTATTTT.

This clone came up once. CDR3 protein: CASSLSRTTDTQYF. The CDR3 region has the DNA TGTGCCAGCAGCTTGAGCAGGACCACAGATACGCAGTATTTT. V gene TRBV7-2 combines with J gene TRBJ2-3; D unresolved. CDR3 length: 14 residues. Germline assignment: CDR1 SGHTA and CDR2 FQGNSA. V shed 3 bases and J shed 2 bases, with 9 bases lying between them.

The gene calls are TRBV18 and TRBJ2-3; 12 bases map to TRBD2. J lost 5 bases, V lost 5 bases, and 11 bases had no gene match. The CDR3 runs to 17 residues. CDR1 is KGHSH and CDR2 is LQKENI in the germline V gene. CDR3: CASSSASGRAWGDTQYF. The CDR3 nucleotides read TGTGCCAGCTCATCTGCTAGCGGGAGGGCCTGGGGAGATACGCAGTATTTT.

The DNA of the CDR3 is TGTGCCATCACGGAGGGCAGGGACTATGGCTACACCTTC. It codes for CAITEGRDYGYTF. This sequence joins TRBV10-3 and TRBJ1-2, with D perhaps matching TRBD1 (5 bases). Germline CDR1 ENHRY, CDR2 SYGVKD. Between the trimmed V and J ends, which lost 7 bases and 3 bases, there was a span of 12 bases. The CDR3 consists of 13 residues.

The J gene is TRBJ2-1, the V gene TRBV11-1, with a weak D call TRBD2 (6 bases). This CDR3 spans 17 amino acids. Trimming shortened V by 0 bases and J by 0 bases, and 12 bases separated the two germline ends. Germline CDR1 SGHAT, CDR2 FQDESV (reference sequence). The CDR3 sequence is CASSLARGMSSYNEQFF. CDR3 DNA: TGTGCCAGCAGCTTAGCGCGGGGTATGTCCTCCTACAATGAGCAGTTCTTC. Variable domain in full (rest from reference TRBV11-1 and TRBJ2-1): EAEVAQSPRYKITEKSQAVAFWCDPISGHATLYWYRQILGQGPELLVQFQDESVVDDSQLPKDRFSAERLKGVDSTLKIQPAELGDSAMYLCASSLARGMSSYNEQFFGPGTRLTVL.

In its sample, this clone was seen once. The chain recombines TRBV5-1 with TRBJ2-5; perhaps TRBD2 as D (6 bases). V shed 0 bases and J shed 1 base, with 13 bases lying between them. This CDR3 has 16 amino acids. The V gene's germline CDR1 is SGHRS and CDR2 YFSETQ. CDR3 bases: TGCGCCAGCAGCTTGGCAGCCGGGAGTGGCCAAGAGACCCAGTACTTC. Its protein product is CASSLAAGSGQETQYF.

This chain joins TRBV2 and TRBJ2-1; 12 nucleotides agree with TRBD2. Germline CDR1 reads SNHLY; CDR2 reads FYNNEI. The CDR3 consists of 17 residues. Trimming removed 4 bases from V and 0 bases from J; junction bases left unmatched: 4. The CDR3 coding sequence is TGTGCCAGCAGTGGGGGACTAGCGGGTCACTCCTACAATGAGCAGTTCTTC. Protein sequence: CASSGGLAGHSYNEQFF.

Regarding this clone: The CDR3 does not close with the conserved phenylalanine or tryptophan, likely indicating a read error. Because the CDR3's place on the DNA is in doubt, the DNA is left out and the CDR3 is given as listed by TCRdb. V gene TRBV28 combines with J gene TRBJ1-3; the D call TRBD1 from the table was never checked on the DNA. With termini counted, the CDR3 has 11 amino acids. Germline CDR1 MDHEN, CDR2 SYDVKM. The CDR3 loop is CASSLSGRTVY.

The CDR3 protein is CASRGLAGGQETQYF. CDR3 sequence (DNA): TGTGCCAGTAGGGGACTAGCGGGGGGACAAGAGACCCAGTACTTC. The chain joins TRBV19 to TRBJ2-5; TRBD2 agrees at 15 bases. The CDR3 is made up of 15 amino acids. Unmatched junction bases numbered 1, after V lost 6 bases and J lost 2 bases. The germline gives CDR1 LNHDA, CDR2 SQIVND (reference sequence). The full variable domain, with the rest looked up from reference TRBV19 and TRBJ2-5, is DGGITQSPKYLFRKEGQNVTLSCEQNLNHDAMYWYRQDPGQGLRLIYYSQIVNDFQKGDIAEGYSVSREKKESFPLTVTSAQKNPTAFYLCASRGLAGGQETQYFGPGTRLLVL.

The V call is TRBV5-1, the J call TRBJ1-1; 8 bases line up with TRBD1. The CDR3 totals 13 residues. J was trimmed by 3 bases and V by 4 bases; bases with no gene match: 2. Germline lookup yields CDR1 SGHRS and CDR2 YFSETQ. CDR3 nucleotide sequence: TGCGCCAGCAGCCAACAGGGGGACACTGAAGCTTTCTTT. Its protein is CASSQQGDTEAFF.

This clone was observed a handful of times. Other DNA sequences of this sample code for an identical CDR3. The rearrangement links TRBV19 to TRBJ1-1; D not resolved. The CDR3 covers 13 residues. V lost 3 bases, J lost 3 bases, and 8 bases lay in between. Germline V gene lookup returns CDR1 LNHDA and CDR2 SQIVND (reference sequence). The CDR3 sequence: CASSIVGYTEAFF. As DNA, the CDR3 is TGTGCCAGTAGTATTGTGGGGTACACTGAAGCTTTCTTT. Using reference TRBV19 and TRBJ1-1 for the parts outside the CDR3, the full variable domain is DGGITQSPKYLFRKEGQNVTLSCEQNLNHDAMYWYRQDPGQGLRLIYYSQIVNDFQKGDIAEGYSVSREKKESFPLTVTSAQKNPTAFYLCASSIVGYTEAFFGQGTRLTVV.

The chain joins TRBV9 to TRBJ2-1; D is unresolved. This CDR3 contains 16 residues. V lost 0 bases, J lost 0 bases, and 10 bases lay in between. CDR1 is SGDLS and CDR2 is YYNGEE in the germline V gene. The DNA of the CDR3 is TGTGCCAGCAGCGTAGAACTACTACACTCCTACAATGAGCAGTTCTTC. This translates into CASSVELLHSYNEQFF.

The V and J genes are TRBV28 and TRBJ1-5, with D possibly TRBD1 on 5 matching bases. V lost 5 bases to trimming and J lost 2 bases, with 13 bases between them. This CDR3 has 15 residues. CDR1 and CDR2 (germline): MDHEN, SYDVKM. The CDR3 reads CASSVRDFGNQPQHF. The DNA for the CDR3 is TGTGCCAGCAGTGTCAGGGATTTCGGCAATCAGCCCCAGCATTTT.

This chain links TRBV4-1 with TRBJ2-7; TRBD1 might be the D (5 bases). The V end was cut by 0 bases, the J end by 6 bases, with 15 bases between. This CDR3 is built from 15 residues. Per germline, CDR1 MGHRA and CDR2 YSYEKL. CDR3 nucleotides: TGCGCCAGCAGCCAAGACTATGGGGCGGTGGGCGAGCAGTACTTC. Its protein product is CASSQDYGAVGEQYF.

Worth noting for this clone: This sample includes further DNA sequences coding for the same CDR3. The chain joins TRBV28 to TRBJ1-1, with 9 bases lining up with TRBD1. Per germline, CDR1 MDHEN and CDR2 SYDVKM. This CDR3 comprises 13 residues. With 5 bases clipped from V and 3 bases from J, the junction kept 1 base outside the gene matches. CDR3 nucleotides: TGTGCCAGCAGTGACAGGGGGTACACTGAAGCTTTCTTT. It translates to CASSDRGYTEAFF.

The chain uses TRBV2 and TRBJ1-3; no definite D call. With 4 bases removed from V and 0 bases from J, the gap between germline ends came to 10 bases. The CDR3 is 15 amino acids. Germline CDR1 and CDR2: SNHLY and FYNNEI. The CDR3 DNA reads TGTGCCAGCAGTGTTATGGGAAACTCTGGAAACACCATATATTTT. As protein: CASSVMGNSGNTIYF.

For this clone: Being one base from a much bigger clone, this may be a read error. Other DNA variants within this sample encode the same CDR3. This chain links TRBV28 with TRBJ2-5; D gene uncertain. The germline V gene has CDR1 MDHEN and CDR2 SYDVKM. The CDR3 length is 11 residues. Deletions cut 5 bases from V and 3 bases from J, with 4 bases between. CDR3 region: CASSIEETQYF. CDR3 nucleotide sequence: TGTGCCAGCAGTATAGAAGAGACCCAGTACTTC.

The chain links TRBV25-1 to TRBJ1-4; 7 nucleotides agree with TRBD1. Trimming cost V 4 bases and J 7 bases; bases outside gene matches: 6. Germline V gives CDR1 MGHDK, CDR2 SYGVNS. This CDR3 region has 14 residues. CDR3 DNA: TGTGCCAGCAGTGGGAGACAGGGACGTGAAAAACTGTTTTTT. It translates to CASSGRQGREKLFF.

CDR3 loop: CASSGLASGRDTQYF. The CDR3 DNA reads as TGTGCCAGCAGTGGGTTGGCTAGCGGGAGGGATACGCAGTATTTT. V is TRBV2 and J is TRBJ2-3; 11 bases line up with TRBD2. V shed 4 bases, J shed 6 bases, and the junction held 6 bases outside the gene matches. CDR1 is SNHLY and CDR2 is FYNNEI in the germline V gene. The CDR3 sequence is 15 residues long.

The chain employs TRBV5-1 and TRBJ1-1, with a weak D call TRBD1 (5 bases). The CDR3 extends over 15 amino acids. Trimming removed 0 bases from V and 5 bases from J, with 14 bases in between. Germline CDR1 reads SGHRS; CDR2 reads YFSETQ. In DNA, the CDR3 is TGCGCCAGCAGCTTGGTCGCAGGGAGTATGACTGAAGCTTTCTTT. Protein sequence: CASSLVAGSMTEAFF.

In nucleotides, the CDR3 is TGCGCCAGCAGCCTGGGGGCAGGGCGCGGAGATACGCAGTATTTT. Translation: CASSLGAGRGDTQYF. The V and J genes are TRBV5-1 and TRBJ2-3; the D gene is possibly TRBD1 (6 bases). The CDR3 extends over 15 amino acids. The V and J ends lost 4 bases and 5 bases respectively, with 17 bases between them. Germline V lookup: CDR1 SGHRS, CDR2 YFSETQ. The whole variable domain, filled in from reference TRBV5-1 and TRBJ2-3, reads KAGVTQTPRYLIKTRGQQVTLSCSPISGHRSVSWYQQTPGQGLQFLFEYFSETQRNKGNFPGRFSGRQFSNSRSEMNVSTLELGDSALYLCASSLGAGRGDTQYFGPGTRLTVL.

V is TRBV9 and J is TRBJ2-7, with TRBD2 identical over 13 bases. Trimming at V came to 5 bases and at J to 6 bases, leaving 5 bases not matched to a gene. The length of the CDR3 is 14 residues. CDR1 SGDLS and CDR2 YYNGEE come from the germline V gene. The CDR3 spells CASSWTSGSLEQYF. Written as DNA, the CDR3 is TGTGCCAGCAGTTGGACTAGCGGGAGCCTCGAGCAGTACTTC.

The rearrangement links TRBV5-4 to TRBJ2-2; D gene unclear. The CDR3 has 14 amino acids. Trimming took off 4 bases at V and 5 bases at J, with 12 bases between the two ends. Per germline, CDR1 SGHNT and CDR2 YYREEE (reference sequence). The CDR3 sequence: CASSKGWETGELFF. The DNA of the CDR3 is TGTGCCAGCAGCAAAGGATGGGAAACCGGGGAGCTGTTTTTT.

The chain couples TRBV29-1 to TRBJ2-5; TRBD1 or TRBD2 may be the D gene (6 bases each). Trimming took off 4 bases at V and 3 bases at J, with 9 bases between the two ends. Germline V gene lookup returns CDR1 SQVTM and CDR2 ANQGSEA. CDR3 length: 12 amino acids. The CDR3 sequence: CSVVGGKETQYF. The CDR3 bases are TGCAGCGTTGTAGGGGGGAAAGAGACCCAGTACTTC.

This chain connects TRBV7-6 to TRBJ1-4; weak D call: TRBD1 (5 bases). Trimming left V 0 bases short and J 7 bases short, with 9 bases between. This CDR3 is 14 amino acids long. Looked up from germline, CDR1 is SGHVS and CDR2 is FNYEAQ. The CDR3 DNA follows: TGTGCCAGCAGCTTAGCTGTTGGGGGTGAAAAACTGTTTTTT. This codes for CASSLAVGGEKLFF.

Turning to this clone: The sample contains more than one DNA sequence encoding this CDR3. This chain joins TRBV5-1 and TRBJ2-1; 7 bases are a match to TRBD2. The trim removed 3 bases at V and 0 bases at J, leaving 6 bases unmatched. The CDR3 covers 16 residues. From germline, CDR1 is SGHRS and CDR2 YFSETQ. CDR3 nucleotides: TGCGCCAGCAGCTCAGCTAGCGGAAGCTCCTACAATGAGCAGTTCTTC. As protein: CASSSASGSSYNEQFF.

This chain connects TRBV28 to TRBJ2-7; no firm D call. Germline V gives CDR1 MDHEN, CDR2 SYDVKM. The CDR3 extends over 13 amino acids. The V end lost 6 bases, the J end lost 0 bases, and 9 bases lay between the germline ends. This chain's CDR3 is CASSSLSSYEQYF. CDR3 sequence (DNA): TGTGCCAGCAGCTCGCTGAGCTCCTACGAGCAGTACTTC.

The chain couples TRBV30 to TRBJ2-5; no clear D gene. The germline CDR1 and CDR2 sequences are GTSNPN and SVGIG (reference sequence). The CDR3 runs to 14 residues. V gave up 0 bases and J gave up 4 bases, with 12 bases separating them. The DNA of the CDR3 is TGTGCCTGGAGTGTTCTCCCGTCGGTAGAGACCCAGTACTTC. Amino acid sequence: CAWSVLPSVETQYF.

The chain's CDR3 is CASSPLRVGSKNIQYF. CDR3 DNA: TGTGCCAGCAGTCCCCTCCGGGTCGGGTCCAAAAACATTCAGTACTTC. The chain combines TRBV28 with TRBJ2-4; D uncertain. The germline V gene encodes CDR1 MDHEN and CDR2 SYDVKM. CDR3 length: 16 residues. The germline V and J ends were trimmed by 5 bases and 2 bases, with 16 bases remaining between them.

The chain carries TRBV28 and TRBJ1-1, with TRBD1 matching 7 bases. Per germline, CDR1 MDHEN and CDR2 SYDVKM. The length of the CDR3 is 15 residues. The V and J ends lost 5 bases and 1 base, in that order; junction bases with no gene match: 7. As DNA, the CDR3 is TGTGCCAGCAGTCCCTACCAGGGGGGGAACACTGAAGCTTTCTTT. Protein: CASSPYQGGNTEAFF.

The chain recombines TRBV5-4 with TRBJ1-2, with 10 bases fitting TRBD1. The junction had 1 base not matched to a gene; V was cut back by 5 bases and J by 3 bases. The CDR3 has 13 amino acids. Per germline, CDR1 SGHNT and CDR2 YYREEE (reference sequence). Written as DNA, the CDR3 is TGTGCCAGCAGGGGGACAGGGGACTATGGCTACACCTTC. Translation gives CASRGTGDYGYTF.

V gene TRBV7-2 combines with J gene TRBJ2-1; 11 bases are a match to TRBD1. The J segment lost 6 bases and the V segment lost 8 bases, leaving 0 bases of the junction unmatched. The CDR3 is 12 amino acids. Per germline, CDR1 SGHTA and CDR2 FQGNSA. DNA of the CDR3: TGTGCCAGCGGGACAGGGGGCAATGAGCAGTTCTTC. The encoded protein is CASGTGGNEQFF. Full variable domain (remainder filled in from reference TRBV7-2 and TRBJ2-1): GAGVSQSPSNKVTEKGKDVELRCDPISGHTALYWYRQSLGQGLEFLIYFQGNSAPDKSGLPSDRFSAERTGGSVSTLTIQRTQQEDSAVYLCASGTGGNEQFFGPGTRLTVL.